This T cell receptor (beta chain) came from a study of CD8+CD57+ T cells in acquired aplastic anemia. This clonotype was observed at least ten times. No antigen is known for it. Regarding the study as a whole: The CD8+ Simpson's diversity of patients and controls was not significantly different.

Patients included in sequencing had previously demonstrated CD8+CD57+ cell expansion by flow cytometry. With no exception, the patients had severe acquired aplastic anemia. It was genomic DNA that served as the template for profiling TCR beta VDJ and CDR3. TCRdb itself ran the reads through MiXCR, one entry per CDR3 protein. The data show about 180,000 distinct CDR3 sequences, under 50% seen once. The CDR3 covers 15 residues. V lost 1 base to trimming and J lost 7 bases, with 12 bases between them. Germline V gene data show CDR1 as SGHRS and CDR2 as YFSETQ. This TCR derives from a human donor with aplastic anemia. The chain recombines TRBV5-1 with TRBJ1-6; D perhaps matches TRBD1 (6 bases). Input material: sorted CD4+, CD8+, or CD8+CD57+ T cells (not recorded which) from PBMCs. CDR3 sequence (DNA): TGCGCCAGCAGCTTGATTCAGGGGCCAAATTCACCCCTCCACTTT. Translating it yields CASSLIQGPNSPLHF.